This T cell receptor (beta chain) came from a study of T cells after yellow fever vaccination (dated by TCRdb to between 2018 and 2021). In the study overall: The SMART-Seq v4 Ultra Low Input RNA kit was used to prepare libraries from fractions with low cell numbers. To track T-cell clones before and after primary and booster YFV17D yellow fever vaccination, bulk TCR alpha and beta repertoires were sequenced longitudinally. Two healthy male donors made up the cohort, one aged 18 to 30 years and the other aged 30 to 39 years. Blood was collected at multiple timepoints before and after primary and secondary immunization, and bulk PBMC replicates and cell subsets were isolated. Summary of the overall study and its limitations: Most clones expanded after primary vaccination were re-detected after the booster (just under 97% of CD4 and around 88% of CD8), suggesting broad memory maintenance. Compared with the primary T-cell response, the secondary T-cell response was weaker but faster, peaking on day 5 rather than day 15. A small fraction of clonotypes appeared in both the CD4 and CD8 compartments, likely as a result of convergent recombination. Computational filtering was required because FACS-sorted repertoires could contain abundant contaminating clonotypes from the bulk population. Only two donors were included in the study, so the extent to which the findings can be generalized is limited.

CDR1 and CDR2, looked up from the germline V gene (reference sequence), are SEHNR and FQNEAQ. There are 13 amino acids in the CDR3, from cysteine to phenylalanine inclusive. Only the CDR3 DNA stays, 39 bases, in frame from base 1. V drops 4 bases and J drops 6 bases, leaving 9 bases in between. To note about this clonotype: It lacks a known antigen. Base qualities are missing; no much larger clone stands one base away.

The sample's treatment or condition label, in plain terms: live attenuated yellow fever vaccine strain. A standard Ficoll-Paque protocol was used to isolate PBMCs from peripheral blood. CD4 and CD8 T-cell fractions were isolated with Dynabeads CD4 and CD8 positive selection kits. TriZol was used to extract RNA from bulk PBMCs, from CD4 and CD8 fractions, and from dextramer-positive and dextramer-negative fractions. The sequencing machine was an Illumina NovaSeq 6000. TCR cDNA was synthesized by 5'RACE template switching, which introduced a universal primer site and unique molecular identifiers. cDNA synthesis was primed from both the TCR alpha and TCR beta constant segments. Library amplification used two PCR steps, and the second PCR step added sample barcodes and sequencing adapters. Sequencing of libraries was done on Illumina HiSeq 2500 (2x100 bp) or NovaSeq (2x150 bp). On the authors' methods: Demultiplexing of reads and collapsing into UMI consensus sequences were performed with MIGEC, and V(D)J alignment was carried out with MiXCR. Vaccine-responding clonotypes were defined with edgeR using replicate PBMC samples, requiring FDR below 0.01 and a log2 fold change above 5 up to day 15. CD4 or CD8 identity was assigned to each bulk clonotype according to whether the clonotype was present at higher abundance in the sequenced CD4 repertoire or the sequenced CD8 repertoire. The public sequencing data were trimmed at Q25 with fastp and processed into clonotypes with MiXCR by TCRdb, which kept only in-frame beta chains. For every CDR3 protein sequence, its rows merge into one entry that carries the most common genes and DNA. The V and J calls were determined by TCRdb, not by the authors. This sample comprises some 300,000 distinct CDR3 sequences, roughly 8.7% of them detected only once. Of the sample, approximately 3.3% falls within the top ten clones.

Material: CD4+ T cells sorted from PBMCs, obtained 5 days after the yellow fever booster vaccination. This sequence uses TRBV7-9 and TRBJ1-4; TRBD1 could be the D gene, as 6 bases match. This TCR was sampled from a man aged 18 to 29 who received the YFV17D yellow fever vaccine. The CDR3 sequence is CASSSYRDEKLFF. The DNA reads TGTGCCAGCAGCTCGTACAGGGATGAAAAACTGTTTTTT.